These 23 T cell receptor beta chains were all obtained from the same sample, sequenced in a study of cytotoxic CD8 clonotypes in ibrutinib-treated CLL. Libraries were prepared by immunoSEQ multiplex PCR; TCRdb keeps only in-frame clonotypes and omits some of them. The sample lists 150,000 to 200,000 clones; approximately 84% were seen once. The source material was PBMCs, sampled after 24 months of ibrutinib treatment. The source is a human donor with chronic lymphocytic leukemia.

This CDR3 reads CAWISGNTDTQYF. In DNA form, the CDR3 reads TGTGCCTGGATTAGCGGGAACACAGATACGCAGTATTTT. The rearrangement links TRBV30 to TRBJ2-3; 8 bases map to TRBD2. This CDR3 region has 13 residues. CDR1 is GTSNPN, CDR2 SVGIG, per germline (reference sequence). J was trimmed by 2 bases and V by 4 bases; bases with no gene match: 2.

The table lists this clone with a few counts. The chain combines TRBV9 with TRBJ1-3; D is ambiguous. V dropped 7 bases and J dropped 0 bases, with 8 bases sitting between them. This CDR3 has 13 residues. Germline lookup yields CDR1 SGDLS and CDR2 YYNGEE. CDR3 DNA sequence: TGTGCCAGCGGGAAAAACTCTGGAAACACCATATATTTT. This codes for CASGKNSGNTIYF.

The rearrangement links TRBV4-2 to TRBJ2-7; weak D call: TRBD2 (6 bases). The CDR3 is 14 residues long. Germline CDR1 LGHNA, CDR2 YNFKEQ. V lost 0 bases and J 4 bases, leaving 10 bases between the germline ends. The CDR3 DNA is TGTGCCAGCAGCCAAGATGGGGGGAGGTACGAGCAGTACTTC. This sequence encodes CASSQDGGRYEQYF.

The J gene is TRBJ1-1, the V gene TRBV5-5, with D possibly TRBD1 on 5 matching bases. Germline-derived CDR1 and CDR2 are SGHKS and YYEKEE (reference sequence). The V end lost 1 base, the J end lost 2 bases, and 12 bases lay between the germline ends. The CDR3 contains 15 residues. The CDR3 coding sequence is TGTGCCAGCAGCTTGACTACCAGGGTTAACACTGAAGCTTTCTTT. Protein sequence: CASSLTTRVNTEAFF. The full variable domain, completed using reference TRBV5-5 and TRBJ1-1, is DAGVTQSPTHLIKTRGQQVTLRCSPISGHKSVSWYQQVLGQGPQFIFQYYEKEERGRGNFPDRFSARQFPNYSSELNVNALLLGDSALYLCASSLTTRVNTEAFFGQGTRLTVV.

The chain employs TRBV11-2 and TRBJ2-3, with TRBD2 matching over 15 bases. Germline lookup yields CDR1 SGHAT and CDR2 FQNNGV. This CDR3 is built from 16 residues. V lost 1 base and J lost 11; bases outside the gene matches: 7. CDR3 bases: TGTGCCAGCAGCTTAGGGACTAGCGGGAGGGACAAAAGGCAGTATTTT. Protein sequence: CASSLGTSGRDKRQYF.

This clone appeared once. Within the sample, other DNA sequences also encode this same CDR3. The chain is built from TRBV28 and TRBJ1-1; D unclear. Germline CDR1 reads MDHEN; CDR2 reads SYDVKM. The CDR3 is made up of 13 amino acids. The V gene lost 0 bases and the J gene lost 1 base, with 3 bases spanning the gap. CDR3 bases: TGTGCCAGCAGTTTATGGGCGAACACTGAAGCTTTCTTT. Amino acids: CASSLWANTEAFF.

In this sample, this clone turned up once. The gene calls are TRBV29-1 and TRBJ1-2, with a weak D call TRBD1 (6 bases). This CDR3 has 16 amino acids. V was pared by 0 bases and J by 0 bases, with 14 bases between. Germline V gene sequence: CDR1 SQVTM, CDR2 ANQGSEA. CDR3 loop: CSVEEWGGRANYGYTF. Written as DNA, the CDR3 is TGCAGCGTTGAAGAATGGGGGGGGCGTGCTAACTATGGCTACACCTTC. Variable domain in full (rest from reference TRBV29-1 and TRBJ1-2): SAVISQKPSRDICQRGTSLTIQCQVDSQVTMMFWYRQQPGQSLTLIATANQGSEATYESGFVIDKFPISRPNLTFSTLTVSNMSPEDSSIYLCSVEEWGGRANYGYTFGSGTRLTVV.

The chain is built from TRBV5-1 and TRBJ2-7; the D gene is possibly TRBD2 (6 bases). In germline, CDR1 is SGHRS, CDR2 YFSETQ. Deletions cut 5 bases from V and 5 bases from J, with 17 bases between. The CDR3 consists of 14 residues. CDR3 sequence reads: CASSLGGKLDEQYF. The CDR3 region has the DNA TGCGCCAGCAGTCTTGGAGGGAAGTTGGACGAGCAGTACTTC. The variable domain in full, with the rest retrieved from reference TRBV5-1 and TRBJ2-7, is KAGVTQTPRYLIKTRGQQVTLSCSPISGHRSVSWYQQTPGQGLQFLFEYFSETQRNKGNFPGRFSGRQFSNSRSEMNVSTLELGDSALYLCASSLGGKLDEQYFGPGTRLTVT.

The chain links TRBV15 to TRBJ2-2; 8 bases agree with TRBD1. Germline loops: CDR1 LNHNV, CDR2 YYDKDF (reference sequence). The CDR3 sequence is 15 residues long. V was pared by 6 bases and J by 5 bases, with 8 bases of the junction left unmatched. In DNA form, the CDR3 reads TGTGCCACCAGGGACAGGGTCCCTCTTACCGGGGAGCTGTTTTTT. Residues: CATRDRVPLTGELFF.

The chain joins TRBV6-5 to TRBJ1-5; D possibly corresponds to TRBD1 (5 bases). The CDR3 is made up of 14 amino acids. Germline CDR1 reads MNHEY; CDR2 reads SVGAGI. V was shortened by 5 bases and J by 5 bases, with 13 bases between the two germline ends. This chain's CDR3 is CASSTVGHYQPQHF. The CDR3 DNA follows: TGTGCCAGCAGTACGGTCGGACATTATCAGCCCCAGCATTTT.

A single count supports this clone. The chain uses TRBV21-1 and TRBJ1-1. TRBV21-1 is assigned pseudogene status. The CDR3 covers 12 residues. The CDR3 region has the DNA TGTGCCAGCAGCAAAGGCCCCCCTGAAGCTTTCTTT. Its translation: CASSKGPPEAFF.

The sample holds one count of this clone. The genes are TRBV5-1 and TRBJ1-4, with D unresolved. The CDR3 has 15 residues. V was cut by 0 bases and J by 0 bases, with 6 bases left in between. Germline V lookup: CDR1 SGHRS, CDR2 YFSETQ. The DNA of the CDR3 is TGCGCCAGCAGCTTGGTTCCCGCAACTAATGAAAAACTGTTTTTT. Protein sequence: CASSLVPATNEKLFF.

This clone was found a few times. This chain uses TRBV14 with TRBJ1-2, with 8 bases lining up with TRBD1. Germline values: CDR1 SGHDN, CDR2 FVKESK. With V trimmed by 1 base and J by 4 bases, 8 bases remained unmatched. This CDR3 contains 16 residues. This CDR3 is CASSQGSARGLYGYTF. The CDR3 DNA reads as TGTGCCAGCAGCCAAGGCTCGGCCAGGGGGCTCTATGGCTACACCTTC. Based on the CDR3 plus reference TRBV14 and TRBJ1-2, the full variable domain is EAGVTQFPSHSVIEKGQTVTLRCDPISGHDNLYWYRRVMGKEIKFLLHFVKESKQDESGMPNNRFLAERTGGTYSTLKVQPAELEDSGVYFCASSQGSARGLYGYTFGSGTRLTVV.

Written as DNA, the CDR3 is TGTGCCTGGAGGCCTTCCGGGACAGGGGCAGGGGAGCTGTTTTTT. Amino acids: CAWRPSGTGAGELFF. V usage is TRBV30 and J usage is TRBJ2-2; 10 nucleotides match TRBD1. Trimming at V came to 3 bases and at J to 8 bases, leaving 9 bases not matched to a gene. Germline V gene data show CDR1 as GTSNPN and CDR2 as SVGIG (reference sequence). The CDR3 runs 15 residues.

The V call is TRBV6-5, the J call TRBJ1-4; the D is unclear. The germline V gene has CDR1 MNHEY and CDR2 SVGAGI. The CDR3 covers 13 residues. Between the trimmed V and J ends, which lost 6 bases and 5 bases, there was a span of 10 bases. The CDR3 spells CASSEYPNEKLFF. CDR3 nucleotide sequence: TGTGCCAGCAGCGAATACCCCAATGAAAAACTGTTTTTT.

The chain links TRBV5-5 to TRBJ2-1; D is ambiguous. Germline CDR1 and CDR2: SGHKS and YYEKEE (reference sequence). Trimming shortened V by 2 bases and J by 9 bases, and 18 bases separated the two germline ends. The length of the CDR3 is 15 residues. CDR3 sequence reads: CASSFIEKVFTEQFF. The DNA for the CDR3 is TGTGCCAGCAGCTTCATCGAGAAGGTTTTCACTGAGCAGTTCTTC.

The V and J genes are TRBV9 and TRBJ1-3, with 11 bases fitting TRBD1. The CDR3 sequence is 20 residues long. Looked up from germline, CDR1 is SGDLS and CDR2 is YYNGEE. The V and J ends lost 3 bases and 0 bases, in that order; junction bases with no gene match: 14. The CDR3 DNA follows: TGTGCCAGCAGCGAAACATCCGGGACAGGGGGGTGGCTCTCTGGAAACACCATATATTTT. Protein product: CASSETSGTGGWLSGNTIYF.

This CDR3 reads CASSLGTGGTDTQYF. In DNA form, the CDR3 reads TGCGCCAGCAGCTTGGGGACAGGGGGCACAGATACGCAGTATTTT. The rearrangement links TRBV5-1 to TRBJ2-3, with 9 bases identical to TRBD1. Germline V gives CDR1 SGHRS, CDR2 YFSETQ. V lost 0 bases and J lost 1; bases outside the gene matches: 0. The CDR3 runs 15 residues.

A single count supports this clone. This rearrangement joins TRBV19 to TRBJ2-4; D might be TRBD1 (6 bases). Germline CDR1 LNHDA, CDR2 SQIVND (reference sequence). V shed 7 bases and J shed 7 bases, with 11 bases lying between them. The CDR3 totals 12 residues. The CDR3 nucleotides read TGTGCCAGTACCCGCCAGGGGAACATTCAGTACTTC. Translating gives CASTRQGNIQYF. The full variable domain, with the rest looked up from reference TRBV19 and TRBJ2-4, is DGGITQSPKYLFRKEGQNVTLSCEQNLNHDAMYWYRQDPGQGLRLIYYSQIVNDFQKGDIAEGYSVSREKKESFPLTVTSAQKNPTAFYLCASTRQGNIQYFGAGTRLSVL.

In regard to this clone: This sample also contains other DNA sequences that code for the same CDR3. The V gene is TRBV7-9, the J gene TRBJ2-7; D call uncertain. V was shortened by 5 bases and J by 4 bases, with 6 bases between the two germline ends. CDR1 is SEHNR and CDR2 is FQNEAQ in the germline V gene (reference sequence). This CDR3 is built from 11 residues. For the CDR3, the DNA is TGTGCCAGCAGCCCCGGGTACGAGCAGTACTTC. Translation: CASSPGYEQYF.

The chain couples TRBV7-9 to TRBJ2-1; TRBD2 matches at 9 bases. This CDR3 has 14 residues. Trimming took 3 bases from V and 6 from J; bases not matched to a gene: 3. Germline CDR1 is SEHNR and CDR2 is FQNEAQ (reference sequence). CDR3 sequence: CASSFSGGFNEQFF. The CDR3 nucleotides are TGTGCCAGCAGCTTTAGCGGGGGATTCAATGAGCAGTTCTTC.

The chain has TRBV6-1 and TRBJ1-2; TRBD1 agrees at 9 bases. CDR1 is MNHNS and CDR2 is SASEGT in the germline V gene. The CDR3 totals 17 residues. The V and J ends lost 2 bases and 4 bases, in that order; junction bases with no gene match: 11. This chain's CDR3 is CASSEPGQGVFGYGYTF. CDR3 sequence (DNA): TGTGCCAGCAGTGAACCGGGACAGGGTGTTTTTGGCTATGGCTACACCTTC.

This clone was detected only once. J is TRBJ1-3 and V is TRBV7-2; possible D gene TRBD1, 5 bases. The V and J ends lost 4 bases and 0 bases respectively, with 13 bases between them. The germline CDR1 and CDR2 sequences are SGHTA and FQGNSA. CDR3 size: 16 residues. The CDR3 protein is CASSSGTAFSGNTIYF. DNA of the CDR3: TGTGCCAGCAGCTCCGGGACGGCGTTCTCTGGAAACACCATATATTTT.